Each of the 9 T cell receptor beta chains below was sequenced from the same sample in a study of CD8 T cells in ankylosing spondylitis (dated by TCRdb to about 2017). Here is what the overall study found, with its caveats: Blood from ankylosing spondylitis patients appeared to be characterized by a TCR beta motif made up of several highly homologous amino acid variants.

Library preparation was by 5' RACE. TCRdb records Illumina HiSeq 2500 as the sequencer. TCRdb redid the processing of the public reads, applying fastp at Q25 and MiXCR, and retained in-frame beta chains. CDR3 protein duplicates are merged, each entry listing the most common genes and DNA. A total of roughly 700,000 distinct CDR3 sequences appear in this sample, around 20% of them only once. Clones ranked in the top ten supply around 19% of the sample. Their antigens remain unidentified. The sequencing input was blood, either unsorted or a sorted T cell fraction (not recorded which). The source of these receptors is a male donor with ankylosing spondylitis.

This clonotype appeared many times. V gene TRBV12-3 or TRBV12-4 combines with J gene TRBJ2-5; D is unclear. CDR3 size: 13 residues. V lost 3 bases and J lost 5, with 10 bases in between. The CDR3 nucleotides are TGTGCCAGCAGTTTTACCAGGTTGGAGACCCAGTACTTC. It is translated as CASSFTRLETQYF.

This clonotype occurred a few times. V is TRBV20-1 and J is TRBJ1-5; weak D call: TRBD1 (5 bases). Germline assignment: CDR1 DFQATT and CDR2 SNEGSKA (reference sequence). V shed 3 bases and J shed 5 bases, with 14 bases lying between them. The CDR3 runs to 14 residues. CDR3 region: CSASGDPGHQPQHF. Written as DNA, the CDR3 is TGCAGTGCTAGTGGGGACCCGGGCCATCAGCCCCAGCATTTT.

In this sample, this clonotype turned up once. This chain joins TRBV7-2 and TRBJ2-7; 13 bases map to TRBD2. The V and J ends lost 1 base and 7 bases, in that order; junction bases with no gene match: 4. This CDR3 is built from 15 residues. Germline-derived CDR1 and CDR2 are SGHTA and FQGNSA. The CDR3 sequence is CASSLGGTSGEEQYF. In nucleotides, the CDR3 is TGTGCCAGCAGCTTAGGCGGGACTAGCGGGGAGGAGCAGTACTTC.

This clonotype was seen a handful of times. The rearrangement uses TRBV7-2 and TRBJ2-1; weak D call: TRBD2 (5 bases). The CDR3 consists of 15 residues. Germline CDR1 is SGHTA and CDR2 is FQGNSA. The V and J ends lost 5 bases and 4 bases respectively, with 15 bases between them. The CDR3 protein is CASSPFGGLYNEQFF. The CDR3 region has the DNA TGTGCCAGCAGCCCCTTCGGCGGGCTTTACAATGAGCAGTTCTTC.

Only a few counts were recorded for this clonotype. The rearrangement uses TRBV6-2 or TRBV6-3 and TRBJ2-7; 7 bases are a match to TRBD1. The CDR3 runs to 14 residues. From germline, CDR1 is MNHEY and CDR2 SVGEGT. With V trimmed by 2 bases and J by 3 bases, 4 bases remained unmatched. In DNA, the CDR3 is TGTGCCAGCAGTTACACCGGGACAGACTACGAGCAGTACTTC. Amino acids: CASSYTGTDYEQYF.

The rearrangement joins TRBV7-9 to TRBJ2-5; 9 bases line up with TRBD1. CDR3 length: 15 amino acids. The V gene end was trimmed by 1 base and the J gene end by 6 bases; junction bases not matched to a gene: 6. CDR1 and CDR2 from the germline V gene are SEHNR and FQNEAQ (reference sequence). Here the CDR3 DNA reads TGTGCCAGCAGCTTAGGAACAGGGGGCGCGAAGACCCAGTACTTC. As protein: CASSLGTGGAKTQYF. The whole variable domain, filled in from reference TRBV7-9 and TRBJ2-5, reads DTGVSQNPRHKITKRGQNVTFRCDPISEHNRLYWYRQTLGQGPEFLTYFQNEAQLEKSRLLSDRFSAERPKGSFSTLEIQRTEQGDSAMYLCASSLGTGGAKTQYFGPGTRLLVL.

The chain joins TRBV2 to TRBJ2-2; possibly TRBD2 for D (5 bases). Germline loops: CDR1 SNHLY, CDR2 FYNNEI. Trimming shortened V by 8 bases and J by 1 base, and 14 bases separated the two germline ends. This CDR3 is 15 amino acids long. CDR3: CASLSTAGNTGELFF. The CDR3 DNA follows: TGTGCCAGCCTCTCCACCGCGGGGAACACCGGGGAGCTGTTTTTT.

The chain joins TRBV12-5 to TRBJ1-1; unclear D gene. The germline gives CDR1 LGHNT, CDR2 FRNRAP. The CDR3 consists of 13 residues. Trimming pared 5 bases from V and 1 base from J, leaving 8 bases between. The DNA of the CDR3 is TGTGCTAGTGGTCACCAGGCGAACACTGAAGCTTTCTTT. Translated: CASGHQANTEAFF.

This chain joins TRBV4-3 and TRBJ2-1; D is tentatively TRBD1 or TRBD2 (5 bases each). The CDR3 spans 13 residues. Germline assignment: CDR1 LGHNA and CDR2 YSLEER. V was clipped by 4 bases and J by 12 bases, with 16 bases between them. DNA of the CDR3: TGCGCCAGCAGCCCTACCCAGGAGAGGGGGCAGTTCTTC. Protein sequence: CASSPTQERGQFF.